This TCR beta chain was captured in a study of long-term antiretroviral therapy in people with HIV. Overall study findings and caveats: Post-treatment diversity went higher with ART but stayed below transplant donor controls.

Trimming at V came to 4 bases and at J to 1 base, leaving 10 bases not matched to a gene. Germline CDR1 SGHVS, CDR2 FQNEAQ. This CDR3 region has 17 residues. Before DNA extraction, 1-10 million cryopreserved PBMC were held in the samples. The sample holds a few counts of this clone. Its antigen is unknown. This was the immunoSEQ v3.0 assay at survey level. Method: immunoSEQ multiplex PCR; TCRdb's copy keeps in-frame clones and lacks some. In the table there are about 32,000 clones, around 85% of which are singletons. The source is a man aged 18-30 years with HIV. The chain employs TRBV7-8 and TRBJ2-3; 8 bases agree with TRBD2. Sequenced material: unsorted PBMCs, taken around 3.3 years after starting antiretroviral therapy. For the CDR3, the DNA is TGTGCCAGCAGCTCGTCCTTTAGCGGGGACCGCACAGATACGCAGTATTTT. This translates into CASSSSFSGDRTDTQYF.